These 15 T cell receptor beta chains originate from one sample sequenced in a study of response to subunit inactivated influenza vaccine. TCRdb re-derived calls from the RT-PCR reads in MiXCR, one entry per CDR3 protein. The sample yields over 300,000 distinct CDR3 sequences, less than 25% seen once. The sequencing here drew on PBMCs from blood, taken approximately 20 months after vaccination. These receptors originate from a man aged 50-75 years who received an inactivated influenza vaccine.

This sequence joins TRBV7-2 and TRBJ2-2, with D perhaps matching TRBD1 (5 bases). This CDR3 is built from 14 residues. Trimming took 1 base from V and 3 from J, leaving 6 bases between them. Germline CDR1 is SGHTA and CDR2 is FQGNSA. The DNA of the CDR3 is TGTGCCAGCAGCTTAGAGGGGTACACCGGGGAGCTGTTTTTT. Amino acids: CASSLEGYTGELFF.

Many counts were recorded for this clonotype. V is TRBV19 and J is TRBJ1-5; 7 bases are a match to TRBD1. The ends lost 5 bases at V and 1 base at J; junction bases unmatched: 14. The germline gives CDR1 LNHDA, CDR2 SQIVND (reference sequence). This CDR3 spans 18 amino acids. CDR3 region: CASSAHWDSPESNQPQHF. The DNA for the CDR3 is TGTGCCAGTAGTGCCCACTGGGACAGCCCGGAAAGCAATCAGCCCCAGCATTTT.

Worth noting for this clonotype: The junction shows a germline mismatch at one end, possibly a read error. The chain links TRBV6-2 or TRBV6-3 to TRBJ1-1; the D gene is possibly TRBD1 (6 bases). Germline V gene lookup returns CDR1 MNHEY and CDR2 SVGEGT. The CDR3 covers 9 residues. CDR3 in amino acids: CASSPGTLF. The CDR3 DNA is TGTGCCAGCAGCCCCGGGACACTTTTT.

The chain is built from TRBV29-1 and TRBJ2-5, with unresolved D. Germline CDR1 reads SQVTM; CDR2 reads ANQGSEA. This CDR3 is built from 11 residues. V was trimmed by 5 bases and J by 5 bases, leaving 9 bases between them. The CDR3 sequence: CSVSEPETQYF. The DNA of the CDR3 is TGCAGCGTTTCAGAGCCGGAGACCCAGTACTTC.

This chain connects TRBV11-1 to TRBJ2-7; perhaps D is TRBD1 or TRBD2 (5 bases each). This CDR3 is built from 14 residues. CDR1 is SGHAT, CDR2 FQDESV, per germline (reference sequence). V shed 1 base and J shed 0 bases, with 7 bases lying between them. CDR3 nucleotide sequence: TGTGCCAGCAGCTTAGTGGGACCCTCCTACGAGCAGTACTTC. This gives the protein CASSLVGPSYEQYF.

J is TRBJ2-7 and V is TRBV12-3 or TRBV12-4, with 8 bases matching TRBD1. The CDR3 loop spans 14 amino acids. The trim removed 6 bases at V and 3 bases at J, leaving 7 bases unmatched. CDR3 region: CASRRTGFIYEQYF. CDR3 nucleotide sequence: TGTGCCAGCAGGCGGACAGGGTTTATCTACGAGCAGTACTTC.

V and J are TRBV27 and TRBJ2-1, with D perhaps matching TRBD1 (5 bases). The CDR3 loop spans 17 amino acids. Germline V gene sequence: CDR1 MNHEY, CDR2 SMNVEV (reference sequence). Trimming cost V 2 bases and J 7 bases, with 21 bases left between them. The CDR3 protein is CASSLLGRDEIPNEQFF. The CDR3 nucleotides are TGTGCCAGCAGTTTACTCGGCAGGGATGAAATCCCAAATGAGCAGTTCTTC.

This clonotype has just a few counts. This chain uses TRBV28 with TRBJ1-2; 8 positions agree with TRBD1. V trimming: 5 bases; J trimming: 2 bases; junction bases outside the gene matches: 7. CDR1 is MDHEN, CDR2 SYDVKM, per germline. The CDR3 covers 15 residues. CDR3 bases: TGTGCCAGCAGTCCATACTGGGACAGGAACTATGGCTACACCTTC. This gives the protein CASSPYWDRNYGYTF.

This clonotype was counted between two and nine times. CDR3 coding DNA: TGCAGTGTCCACCGAGGGCCGGACAGGAAGATCTCCTACGAGCAGTACTTC. Its translation: CSVHRGPDRKISYEQYF. The chain couples TRBV20-1 to TRBJ2-7, with TRBD1 identical over 7 bases. Germline CDR1 DFQATT, CDR2 SNEGSKA (reference sequence). The CDR3 is 17 residues long. The trim removed 7 bases at V and 0 bases at J, leaving 18 bases unmatched.

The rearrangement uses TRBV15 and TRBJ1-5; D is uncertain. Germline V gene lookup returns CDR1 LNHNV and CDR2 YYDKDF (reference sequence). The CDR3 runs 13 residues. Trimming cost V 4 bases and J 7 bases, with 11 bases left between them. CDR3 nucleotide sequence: TGTGCCACCAGCAATGAGGTGGGGCAGCCCCAGCATTTT. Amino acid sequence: CATSNEVGQPQHF. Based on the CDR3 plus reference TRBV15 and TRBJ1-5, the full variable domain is DAMVIQNPRYQVTQFGKPVTLSCSQTLNHNVMYWYQQKSSQAPKLLFHYYDKDFNNEADTPDNFQSRRPNTSFCFLDIRSPGLGDTAMYLCATSNEVGQPQHFGDGTRLSIL.

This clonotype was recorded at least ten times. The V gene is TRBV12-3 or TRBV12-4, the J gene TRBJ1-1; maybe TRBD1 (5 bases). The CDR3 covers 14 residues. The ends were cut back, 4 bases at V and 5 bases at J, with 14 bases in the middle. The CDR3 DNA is TGTGCCAGCAGTTCCCAAGGGGCCATGACTGAAGCTTTCTTT. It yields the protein CASSSQGAMTEAFF.

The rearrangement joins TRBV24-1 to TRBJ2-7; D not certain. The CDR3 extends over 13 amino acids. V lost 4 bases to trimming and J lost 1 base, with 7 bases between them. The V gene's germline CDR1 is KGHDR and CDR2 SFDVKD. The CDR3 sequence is CATSDASSYEQYF. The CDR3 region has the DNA TGTGCCACCAGTGACGCCAGTTCCTACGAGCAGTACTTC.

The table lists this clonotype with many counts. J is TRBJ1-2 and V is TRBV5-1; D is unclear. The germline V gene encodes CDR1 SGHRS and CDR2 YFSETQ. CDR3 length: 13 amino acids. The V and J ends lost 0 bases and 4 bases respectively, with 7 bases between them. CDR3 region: CASSLGSGYGYTF. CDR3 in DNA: TGCGCCAGCAGCTTGGGTTCGGGCTATGGCTACACCTTC. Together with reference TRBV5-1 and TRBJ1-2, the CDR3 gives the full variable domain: KAGVTQTPRYLIKTRGQQVTLSCSPISGHRSVSWYQQTPGQGLQFLFEYFSETQRNKGNFPGRFSGRQFSNSRSEMNVSTLELGDSALYLCASSLGSGYGYTFGSGTRLTVV.

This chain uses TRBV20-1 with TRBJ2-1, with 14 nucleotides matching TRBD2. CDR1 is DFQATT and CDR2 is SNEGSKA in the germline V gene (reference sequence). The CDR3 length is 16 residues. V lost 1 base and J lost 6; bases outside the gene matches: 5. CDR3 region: CSARVGTSGGRNEQFF. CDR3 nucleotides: TGCAGTGCTAGAGTGGGGACTAGCGGGGGACGCAATGAGCAGTTCTTC.

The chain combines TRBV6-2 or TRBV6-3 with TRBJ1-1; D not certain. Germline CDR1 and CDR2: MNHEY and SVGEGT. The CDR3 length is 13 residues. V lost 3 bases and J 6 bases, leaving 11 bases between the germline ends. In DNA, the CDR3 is TGTGCCAGCAGTTATAGGTACGGACCTGAAGCTTTCTTT. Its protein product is CASSYRYGPEAFF.